The entry below describes one TCR beta chain. Its antigen is as yet unknown. The trim removed 4 bases at V and 5 bases at J, leaving 14 bases unmatched. The germline gives CDR1 SGHRS, CDR2 YFSETQ. This CDR3 spans 16 amino acids. This sample was included in a study of shared clonotypes between healthy human individuals. Regarding the study as a whole: The diversity represented, both genetic and in exposure history, was limited by few donors. An expected dependence of interdonor clonotype sharing on sequencing depth was noted.

The assay was run at deep level. Each cell subset's genomic DNA was divided evenly among several immunoSEQ plates. Sequencing was performed with immunoSEQ multiplex PCR; in TCRdb, only in-frame clones are kept and a portion is missing. The top ten hold around 12% of the sample, which has a few hundred thousand clones, around 77% seen once. Material: PBMCs. The rearrangement uses TRBV5-1 and TRBJ2-5, with TRBD1 matching 7 bases. The TCR sequence derives from a woman aged 35 to 49 in good health. Some clones in this sample may be carry-over from other donors' samples. DNA for the CDR3: TGCGCCAGCAGCCCTGGAAGTAGGGGGCGACCGGAGACCCAGTACTTC. Translating it yields CASSPGSRGRPETQYF.